This paragraph covers one T cell receptor (beta chain) sequence. The sample comes from a study of blood T cell repertoires in COVID-19. TCRdb keeps only in-frame clones here, not all; method: immunoSEQ multiplex PCR. The data contain around 220,000 clones, 85% to 95% of them singletons. For recovered donors of Cohort 3, there were two negative PCRs, clearance, or symptom resolution. This CDR3 is built from 12 residues. Trimming shortened V by 4 bases and J by 12 bases, and 14 bases separated the two germline ends. Germline V CDR1 and CDR2: SGHDT, YYEEEE. The chain carries TRBV5-6 and TRBJ1-5, with D unclear. The source of this sequence is a woman under 30 who had recovered from COVID-19. The specimen sequenced was PBMCs or T cells enriched from blood (not recorded which). This chain's CDR3 is CASSRRSGGQHF. The CDR3 coding sequence is TGTGCCAGCAGCCGTAGGTCGGGAGGCCAGCATTTT. Supplemented by reference TRBV5-6 and TRBJ1-5, the full variable domain reads DAGVTQSPTHLIKTRGQQVTLRCSPKSGHDTVSWYQQALGQGPQFIFQYYEEEERQRGNFPDRFSGHQFPNYSSELNVNALLLGDSALYLCASSRRSGGQHFGDGTRLSIL.